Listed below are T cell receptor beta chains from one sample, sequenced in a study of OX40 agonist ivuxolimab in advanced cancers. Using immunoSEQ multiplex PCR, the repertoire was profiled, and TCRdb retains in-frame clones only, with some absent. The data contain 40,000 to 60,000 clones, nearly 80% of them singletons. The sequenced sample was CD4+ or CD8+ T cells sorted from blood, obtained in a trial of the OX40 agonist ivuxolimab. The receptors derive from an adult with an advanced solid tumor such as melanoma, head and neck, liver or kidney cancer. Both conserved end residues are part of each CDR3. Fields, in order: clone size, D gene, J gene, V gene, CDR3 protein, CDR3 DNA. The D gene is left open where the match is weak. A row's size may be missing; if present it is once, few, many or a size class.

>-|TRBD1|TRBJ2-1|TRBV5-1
CASSLHGQGAYNEQFF
TGCGCCAGCAGCTTGCATGGACAGGGCGCATACAATGAGCAGTTCTTC
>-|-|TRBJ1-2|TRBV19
CASSRDSFLQLWLRSYTF
TGTGCCAGTAGTAGAGATTCCTTTCTCCAGTTATGGCTAAGGTCATACACCTTC
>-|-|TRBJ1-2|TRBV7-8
CASSLSTPRVSSNYGYTF
TGTGCCAGCAGCCTTAGTACACCCAGGGTTTCTTCTAACTATGGCTACACCTTC
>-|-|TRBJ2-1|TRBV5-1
CASSSNTGFEQFF
TGCGCCAGCAGCTCCAACACAGGGTTTGAGCAGTTCTTC
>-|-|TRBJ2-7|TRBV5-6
CASSAELTAAYEQYF
TGTGCCAGCAGCGCGGAGCTGACGGCAGCCTACGAGCAGTACTTC
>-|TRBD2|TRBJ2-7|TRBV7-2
CASSDGLAGVWNEQYF
TGTGCCAGCAGCGACGGACTAGCGGGAGTTTGGAACGAGCAGTACTTC
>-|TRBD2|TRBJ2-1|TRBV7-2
CASSPQGTSGSPEQFF
TGTGCCAGCAGCCCCCAAGGGACTAGCGGGAGCCCCGAGCAGTTCTTC
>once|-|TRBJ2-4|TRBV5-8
CASSSGGGIDIQYF
TGTGCCAGCAGCTCTGGAGGGGGCATAGACATTCAGTACTTC
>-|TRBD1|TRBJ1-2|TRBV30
CAWTLQGGYGYTF
TGTGCCTGGACATTGCAGGGGGGCTATGGCTACACCTTC
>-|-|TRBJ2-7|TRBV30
CAWSVQYF
TGTGCCTGGAGTGTACAGTACTTC
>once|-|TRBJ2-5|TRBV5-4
CASSSRGEETQYF
TGTGCCAGCAGTTCCAGGGGGGAGGAGACCCAGTACTTC
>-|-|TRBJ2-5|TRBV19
CASSPDSVQETQYF
TGTGCCAGTAGTCCGGACAGTGTACAAGAGACCCAGTACTTC
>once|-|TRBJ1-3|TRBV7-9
CASSLDGHSSGNTIYF
TGTGCCAGCAGCTTAGATGGACATAGCTCTGGAAACACCATATATTTT
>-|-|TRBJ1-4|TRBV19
CASRKGQANEKLFF
TGTGCCAGCCGAAAGGGTCAAGCTAATGAAAAACTGTTTTTT